Each of the 30 T cell receptor beta chains below was sequenced from the same sample in a study of blood T cells in healthy people across ages. Combining a sample-barcoded 5' primer with a J-beta primer mix, a second PCR ran for about 7 to 11 cycles. TCRdb re-called the 5' RACE reads through MiXCR, storing one row per CDR3 protein. The sample includes 600,000 or so distinct CDR3 sequences, 21% of them seen just once. Sample: blood. These receptors all come from an older man in good health.

This chain links TRBV28 with TRBJ2-7; tentatively, D is TRBD1 (5 bases). V was clipped by 2 bases and J by 2 bases, with 10 bases between them. Germline V gene data show CDR1 as MDHEN and CDR2 as SYDVKM. CDR3 length equals 14 residues. The CDR3 loop is CASSLDSQTYEQYF. CDR3 DNA sequence: TGTGCCAGCAGTTTAGACAGTCAAACCTACGAGCAGTACTTC.

This clonotype was observed a few times. This chain connects TRBV14 to TRBJ2-2, with no clear D. This CDR3 comprises 15 residues. Germline CDR1 reads SGHDN; CDR2 reads FVKESK. Trimming shortened V by 3 bases and J by 1 base, and 9 bases separated the two germline ends. The CDR3 coding sequence is TGTGCCAGCAGCCAGACATCGAAGAACACCGGGGAGCTGTTTTTT. Protein: CASSQTSKNTGELFF.

This clonotype occurred many times. The rearrangement uses TRBV5-1 and TRBJ2-6, with 7 bases matching TRBD1. Unmatched junction bases numbered 5, after V lost 7 bases and J lost 4 bases. CDR1 and CDR2 (germline): SGHRS, YFSETQ. This CDR3 contains 14 residues. The CDR3 sequence is CASYTGAGANVLTF. The CDR3, as DNA: TGCGCCAGCTACACAGGGGCCGGGGCCAACGTCCTGACTTTC.

This clonotype has more than one count but fewer than ten. This chain joins TRBV29-1 and TRBJ1-1; a possible D gene is TRBD1 (6 bases). The V and J ends lost 5 bases and 1 base respectively, with 17 bases between them. The CDR3 runs to 15 residues. Germline V gene data show CDR1 as SQVTM and CDR2 as ANQGSEA. The CDR3 bases are TGCAGCGTTCGACCCCTCCCAGGGGAGAACACTGAAGCTTTCTTT. The encoded protein is CSVRPLPGENTEAFF.

This clonotype came up many times. V gene TRBV20-1 combines with J gene TRBJ2-3, with TRBD1 matching 7 bases. Per germline, CDR1 DFQATT and CDR2 SNEGSKA (reference sequence). Losses at the gene ends were 6 bases for V and 1 base for J; bases not matched to a gene: 13. This CDR3 spans 16 amino acids. CDR3 DNA sequence: TGCAGTGCCGACAGGGACGGAGCATGGGGCACAGATACGCAGTATTTT. It is translated as CSADRDGAWGTDTQYF.

The CDR3 sequence: CSAETIADTQYF. For the CDR3, the DNA is TGCAGTGCCGAGACCATCGCAGATACGCAGTATTTT. The chain joins TRBV20-1 to TRBJ2-3; no reliable D call. V was pared by 6 bases and J by 4 bases, with 11 bases between. The V gene's germline CDR1 is DFQATT and CDR2 SNEGSKA (reference sequence). CDR3 length equals 12 residues.

The chain has TRBV6-2 or TRBV6-3 and TRBJ2-7; D is uncertain. The CDR3 extends over 14 amino acids. V was shortened by 7 bases and J by 2 bases, with 15 bases between the two germline ends. The V gene's germline CDR1 is MNHEY and CDR2 SVGEGT. CDR3 DNA sequence: TGTGCCAGCACCCCGCTGGGCAGAACCTACGAGCAGTACTTC. Translation gives CASTPLGRTYEQYF.

The chain employs TRBV7-9 and TRBJ1-5; 7 bases map to TRBD1. V lost 4 bases and J lost 0; bases outside the gene matches: 6. Per the germline V gene, CDR1 is SEHNR and CDR2 is FQNEAQ (reference sequence). This CDR3 spans 16 amino acids. The DNA for the CDR3 is TGTGCCAGCAGCTCGTACAGGGGCAATAGCAATCAGCCCCAGCATTTT. Protein sequence: CASSSYRGNSNQPQHF.

The table lists this clonotype with a few counts. J is TRBJ2-5 and V is TRBV5-1; TRBD2 matches 10 bases. The J call may be faulty, since TRBJ2-7 better matches the DNA end. The CDR3 has 16 amino acids. Germline V CDR1 and CDR2: SGHRS, YFSETQ. CDR3 in amino acids: CASSLGLAGDVHEQYF. CDR3 nucleotide sequence: TGCGCCAGCAGCTTGGGCCTAGCGGGAGATGTTCACGAGCAGTACTTC.

This clonotype occurred many times. The junction and the germline gene differ at one end; a read error may be behind it. The chain carries TRBV7-7 and TRBJ2-7, with D maybe TRBD2 (5 bases). The germline gives CDR1 SSHAT, CDR2 FNYEAQ (reference sequence). The CDR3 consists of 13 residues. DNA of the CDR3: TGTGCTAGCAGCTTGGACTTCTTCAAGGAGCAGTACTTC. Translating gives CASSLDFFKEQYF.

This clonotype showed up just a few times. A junction end diverges from the germline sequence, so it may reflect a read error. The genes are TRBV7-9 and TRBJ1-4; 7 bases agree with TRBD1. The CDR3 is 14 residues long. CDR1 is SEHNR, CDR2 FQNEAQ, per germline (reference sequence). The CDR3 nucleotides read TGTGCCAGCAGCCAGACAGGGAGCAATGAAGAACTGTTTTTT. Translation: CASSQTGSNEELFF.

In its sample, this clonotype was seen a few times. The chain is built from TRBV4-1 and TRBJ2-7; 10 nucleotides line up with TRBD1. The CDR3 covers 16 residues. V dropped 0 bases and J dropped 3; count of bases not matched to a gene: 5. CDR1 and CDR2 (germline): MGHRA, YSYEKL. The CDR3: CASSQDRWTGGYEQYF. DNA of the CDR3: TGCGCCAGCAGCCAAGATCGTTGGACAGGGGGCTACGAGCAGTACTTC.

This clonotype has ten or more counts. The chain combines TRBV29-1 with TRBJ2-7; 13 bases fit TRBD2. The CDR3 is made up of 13 amino acids. CDR1 is SQVTM, CDR2 ANQGSEA, per germline. Trimming took 6 bases from V and 7 from J; bases not matched to a gene: 6. The CDR3 protein is CSVSGTSGMEQYF. The CDR3 coding sequence is TGCAGCGTCTCCGGGACTAGCGGGATGGAGCAGTACTTC.

V is TRBV10-3 and J is TRBJ2-2; 9 nucleotides line up with TRBD1. The CDR3 has 17 amino acids. Trimming removed 2 bases from V and 7 bases from J; junction bases left unmatched: 11. Germline V gene sequence: CDR1 ENHRY, CDR2 SYGVKD. CDR3 in DNA: TGTGCCATCAGTGAGGACTTACCGGGACAGGGAAGCGGGGAGCTGTTTTTT. Its protein product is CAISEDLPGQGSGELFF.

The rearrangement links TRBV9 to TRBJ2-7; D might be TRBD2 (6 bases). Germline V CDR1 and CDR2: SGDLS, YYNGEE. The CDR3 runs 13 residues. Trimming removed 3 bases at V and 7 bases at J, with 14 bases between. The CDR3 DNA sequence: TGTGCCAGCAGCGAGGGAGGAACGAAGGAGCAGTACTTC. Translation gives CASSEGGTKEQYF. Full variable domain (remainder filled in from reference TRBV9 and TRBJ2-7): DSGVTQTPKHLITATGQRVTLRCSPRSGDLSVYWYQQSLDQGLQFLIQYYNGEERAKGNILERFSAQQFPDLHSELNLSSLELGDSALYFCASSEGGTKEQYFGPGTRLTVT.

This clonotype came up a few times. The chain uses TRBV4-3 and TRBJ2-5; D is unclear. The end of the DNA is better explained by TRBJ2-7, so the J call may be wrong. Germline CDR1 reads LGHNA; CDR2 reads YSLEER. The CDR3 has 14 amino acids. CDR3 nucleotides: TGCGCCAGCAGCCAAGATCGTACAAGCTACGAGCAGTACTTC. Its protein is CASSQDRTSYEQYF.

The genes are TRBV6-4 and TRBJ1-4; D remains unclear. Between the trimmed V and J ends, which lost 0 bases and 3 bases, there was a span of 8 bases. This CDR3 has 15 residues. The germline gives CDR1 MRHNA, CDR2 SNTAGT. This CDR3 reads CASSDSSWANEKLFF. The DNA for the CDR3 is TGTGCCAGCAGTGACTCGTCATGGGCTAATGAAAAACTGTTTTTT.

The chain uses TRBV4-1 and TRBJ2-5; TRBD2 might be the D (6 bases). Germline CDR1 reads MGHRA; CDR2 reads YSYEKL. The CDR3 totals 15 residues. Trimming stripped 0 bases from V and 11 bases from J, with 19 bases between. The DNA for the CDR3 is TGCGCCAGCAGCCAAGATCCCCTAGCGCCTCAAGAGCAGTACTTC. Its translation: CASSQDPLAPQEQYF.

This clonotype was observed a handful of times. The chain recombines TRBV6-1 with TRBJ2-7; 8 bases are a match to TRBD1. J gave up 3 bases and V 7 bases, and 5 bases lay outside the gene matches. CDR1 is MNHNS, CDR2 SASEGT, per germline. CDR3 length equals 13 residues. The CDR3 is CASNRQGLYEQYF. CDR3 DNA: TGTGCCAGCAACCGACAGGGGCTCTACGAGCAGTACTTC.

This clonotype was seen repeatedly, ten times or more. The chain uses TRBV7-8 and TRBJ1-4; D ambiguous. Germline assignment: CDR1 SGHVS and CDR2 FQNEAQ. The ends were cut back, 1 base at V and 8 bases at J, with 8 bases in the middle. The CDR3 has 13 amino acids. The DNA for the CDR3 is TGTGCCAGCAGCTTAGTCAGGAAGGAAAAACTGTTTTTT. It translates to CASSLVRKEKLFF.

The chain is built from TRBV5-1 and TRBJ2-5; 11 positions match TRBD1. The J call is uncertain, as TRBJ2-7 better fits the DNA end. In germline, CDR1 is SGHRS, CDR2 YFSETQ. This CDR3 has 14 amino acids. As DNA, the CDR3 is TGCGCCAGCACCAAAGGACAGGGGGCTTACGAGCAGTACTTC. This translates into CASTKGQGAYEQYF.

This sequence joins TRBV6-2 or TRBV6-3 and TRBJ2-1; D ambiguous. Germline-derived CDR1 and CDR2 are MNHEY and SVGEGT. With 6 bases removed from V and 7 bases from J, the gap between germline ends came to 13 bases. The CDR3 contains 13 residues. CDR3 DNA: TGTGCCAGCAGCCGAGTACAGTATAATGAGCAGTTCTTC. It codes for CASSRVQYNEQFF.

This clonotype showed up many times. The chain has TRBV10-3 and TRBJ2-2; D is possibly TRBD1 (6 bases). Germline assignment: CDR1 ENHRY and CDR2 SYGVKD. V was pared by 3 bases and J by 4 bases, with 12 bases between. This CDR3 contains 15 residues. CDR3: CAISDGRGGTGELFF. CDR3 DNA: TGTGCCATCAGTGATGGCAGGGGCGGCACCGGGGAGCTGTTTTTT.

The chain carries TRBV29-1 and TRBJ2-7; D remains unclear. The V end lost 3 bases, the J end lost 5 bases, and 8 bases lay between the germline ends. The CDR3 totals 11 residues. Germline V gene lookup returns CDR1 SQVTM and CDR2 ANQGSEA. CDR3: CSVDDSDEQYF. The CDR3 nucleotides read TGCAGCGTTGATGACTCTGACGAGCAGTACTTC.

The chain uses TRBV18 and TRBJ2-7, with a weak D call TRBD1 (6 bases). CDR1 is KGHSH and CDR2 is LQKENI in the germline V gene. This CDR3 is built from 15 residues. V was trimmed by 3 bases and J by 7 bases, leaving 19 bases between them. This CDR3 is CASSPTQGPDQEQYF. The CDR3 region has the DNA TGTGCCAGCTCACCTACACAGGGCCCCGACCAGGAGCAGTACTTC.

This chain links TRBV2 with TRBJ2-5; maybe TRBD2 (6 bases). The CDR3 is 15 residues long. Germline CDR1 reads SNHLY; CDR2 reads FYNNEI. V lost 7 bases and J 2 bases, leaving 17 bases between the germline ends. The CDR3 nucleotides are TGTGCCAGCACCCGGGACTCCCAAAGGCAAGAGACCCAGTACTTC. Protein sequence: CASTRDSQRQETQYF.

The rearrangement links TRBV10-3 to TRBJ2-5; unclear D gene. This CDR3 has 12 amino acids. The germline gives CDR1 ENHRY, CDR2 SYGVKD. Trimming removed 8 bases from V and 2 bases from J, with 9 bases in between. The CDR3 DNA reads TGTGCCATCGGTGGGCGACAAGAGACCCAGTACTTC. Its translation: CAIGGRQETQYF.

The chain uses TRBV20-1 and TRBJ2-7, with D unresolved. Trimming removed 0 bases at V and 2 bases at J, with 8 bases between. The CDR3 runs 13 residues. The germline gives CDR1 DFQATT, CDR2 SNEGSKA (reference sequence). The CDR3 protein is CSAREREPYEQYF. DNA of the CDR3: TGCAGTGCTAGAGAGAGAGAACCCTACGAGCAGTACTTC.

The table lists this clonotype with many counts. The rearrangement joins TRBV7-6 to TRBJ2-2; the match to TRBD1 covers 7 bases. The CDR3 runs to 19 residues. The germline gives CDR1 SGHVS, CDR2 FNYEAQ. The ends lost 1 base at V and 1 base at J; junction bases unmatched: 12. CDR3 in amino acids: CASSLEDHSGTENTGELFF. The CDR3 DNA follows: TGTGCCAGCAGCTTAGAGGACCATTCCGGGACAGAGAACACCGGGGAGCTGTTTTTT.

This clonotype was seen at least ten times. The V gene is TRBV6-5, the J gene TRBJ2-5; no clear D gene. The V gene's germline CDR1 is MNHEY and CDR2 SVGAGI. Trimming pared 2 bases from V and 2 bases from J, leaving 6 bases between. There are 13 residues in the CDR3. CDR3 sequence: CASSYSRQETQYF. CDR3 in DNA: TGTGCCAGCAGTTACAGTAGACAAGAGACCCAGTACTTC.